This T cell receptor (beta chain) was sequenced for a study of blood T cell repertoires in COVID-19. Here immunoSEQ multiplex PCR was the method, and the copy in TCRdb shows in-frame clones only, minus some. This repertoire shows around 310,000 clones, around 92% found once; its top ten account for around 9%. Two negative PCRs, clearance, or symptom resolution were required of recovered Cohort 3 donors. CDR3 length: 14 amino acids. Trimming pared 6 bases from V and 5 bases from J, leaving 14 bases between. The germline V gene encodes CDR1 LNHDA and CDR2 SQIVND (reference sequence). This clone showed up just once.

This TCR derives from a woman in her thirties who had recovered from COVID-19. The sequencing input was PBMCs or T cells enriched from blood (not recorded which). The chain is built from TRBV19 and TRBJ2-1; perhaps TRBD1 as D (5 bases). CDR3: CASSPQGWNNEQFF. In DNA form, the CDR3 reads TGTGCCAGTAGCCCGCAGGGCTGGAACAATGAGCAGTTCTTC.